This T cell receptor (beta chain) was found in a study of lymphopenia after photon versus proton radiotherapy. The method was immunoSEQ multiplex PCR; TCRdb's version includes in-frame clones alone and lacks a portion of them. Counted here are 70,000 or so clones, about nine tenths occurring once; the ten biggest clones make up over 2%. This TCR was sampled from a woman aged 40 to 55 with cholangiocarcinoma. This specimen consisted of peripheral blood, obtained from a patient treated with photon-based radiotherapy.

CDR3 sequence (DNA): TGCGCCAGCAGCCAACCTGGACGCACGGGCGGGACTGAAGCTTTCTTT. Protein product: CASSQPGRTGGTEAFF. The chain employs TRBV4-1 and TRBJ1-1; D is unresolved. Trimming stripped 2 bases from V and 5 bases from J, with 18 bases between. Germline CDR1 is MGHRA and CDR2 is YSYEKL. CDR3 length: 16 residues.